Sequencing of this T cell receptor beta chain was carried out in a study of response to subunit inactivated influenza vaccine. This clonotype appeared a few times. The V gene's germline CDR1 is MNHEY and CDR2 SVGAGI. Germline trimming cut 0 bases from V and 7 bases from J; bases unmatched to any gene: 5. The CDR3 extends over 14 amino acids. TCRdb used MiXCR to reprocess the RT-PCR reads, holding one entry per CDR3 protein. The sample has around 580,000 distinct CDR3 sequences; 14% are singletons. The TCR sequence derives from a man over 45 who received an inactivated influenza vaccine. V gene TRBV6-5 combines with J gene TRBJ1-2; 7 positions match TRBD1. This specimen consisted of PBMCs from blood, obtained about 11 days after vaccination. The DNA for the CDR3 is TGTGCCAGCAGTTACTCGAGGGGGCAGTCTGGCTACACCTTC. This codes for CASSYSRGQSGYTF.